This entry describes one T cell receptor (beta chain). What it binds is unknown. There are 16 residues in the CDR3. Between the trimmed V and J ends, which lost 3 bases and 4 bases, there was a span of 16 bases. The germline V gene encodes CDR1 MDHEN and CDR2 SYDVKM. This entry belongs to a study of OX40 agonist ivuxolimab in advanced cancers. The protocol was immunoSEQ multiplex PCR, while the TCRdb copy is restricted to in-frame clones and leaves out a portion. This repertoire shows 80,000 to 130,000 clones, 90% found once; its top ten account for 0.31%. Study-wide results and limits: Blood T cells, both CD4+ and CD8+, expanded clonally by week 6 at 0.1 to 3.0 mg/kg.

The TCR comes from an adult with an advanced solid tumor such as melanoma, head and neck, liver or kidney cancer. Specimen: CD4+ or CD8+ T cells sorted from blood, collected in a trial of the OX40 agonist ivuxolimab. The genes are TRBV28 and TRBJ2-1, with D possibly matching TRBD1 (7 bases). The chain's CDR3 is CASSLQGGPIYNEQFF. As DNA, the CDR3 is TGTGCCAGCAGTTTGCAGGGGGGCCCCATATACAATGAGCAGTTCTTC. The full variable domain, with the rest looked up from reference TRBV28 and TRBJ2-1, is DVKVTQSSRYLVKRTGEKVFLECVQDMDHENMFWYRQDPGLGLRLIYFSYDVKMKEKGDIPEGYSVSREKKERFSLILESASTNQTSMYLCASSLQGGPIYNEQFFGPGTRLTVL.